The 20 T cell receptor beta chains listed next were all sequenced from one sample in a study of CD8 T cells in Susac syndrome. Random hexamers were used to reverse transcribe the RNA input (about 0.5 to 1 ug). MiXCR, applied by TCRdb to the immunoSEQ multiplex PCR reads, yields one record per CDR3 protein. Among more than 110,000 distinct CDR3 sequences listed, roughly 94% were seen once. The sequenced sample consisted of CD4+ T cells from PBMCs. These receptors originate from a human donor with Susac syndrome.

The chain recombines TRBV27 with TRBJ1-5, with D unresolved. CDR1 and CDR2 from the germline V gene are MNHEY and SMNVEV (reference sequence). The germline V and J ends were trimmed by 6 bases and 3 bases, with 9 bases remaining between them. CDR3 length: 13 amino acids. The CDR3 is CASRTTVNQPQHF. CDR3 coding DNA: TGTGCCAGCAGGACAACCGTCAATCAGCCCCAGCATTTT.

The chain carries TRBV7-3 and TRBJ2-1; 9 bases align to TRBD1. The CDR3 totals 13 residues. The trim removed 6 bases at V and 10 bases at J, leaving 7 bases unmatched. CDR1 SGHTA and CDR2 FQGTGA come from the germline V gene. The CDR3 DNA is TGTGCCAGCAGATCGGGACAGGGCCGCGAGCAGTTCTTC. Its translation: CASRSGQGREQFF.

This clonotype was detected once. The chain uses TRBV9 and TRBJ2-4; D is ambiguous. The CDR3 runs 15 residues. Germline V gene sequence: CDR1 SGDLS, CDR2 YYNGEE. V gave up 0 bases and J gave up 10 bases, with 17 bases separating them. Here the CDR3 reads CASSVDGSRDKIQYF. The DNA of the CDR3 is TGTGCCAGCAGCGTAGATGGATCGCGAGATAAGATTCAGTACTTC.

This chain uses TRBV2 with TRBJ1-6; D remains unclear. The CDR3 consists of 13 residues. Germline V CDR1 and CDR2: SNHLY, FYNNEI. Deletions cut 4 bases from V and 9 bases from J, with 10 bases between. Here the CDR3 DNA reads TGTGCCAGCAGTGCAGGAGGGCTTTCACCCCTCCACTTT. Protein: CASSAGGLSPLHF.

The V gene is TRBV28, the J gene TRBJ1-2; D remains unclear. The V end was cut by 6 bases, the J end by 2 bases, with 22 bases between. Germline V lookup: CDR1 MDHEN, CDR2 SYDVKM. This CDR3 spans 17 amino acids. Here the CDR3 DNA reads TGTGCCAGCAGGCCGCGTGTCGGTGCCTGGGGAAACTATGGCTACACCTTC. The encoded protein is CASRPRVGAWGNYGYTF.

The rearrangement joins TRBV4-2 to TRBJ2-6, with D possibly matching TRBD2 (5 bases). The CDR3 runs to 16 residues. The V gene lost 0 bases and the J gene lost 3 bases, with 9 bases spanning the gap. Germline values: CDR1 LGHNA, CDR2 YNFKEQ. CDR3 DNA: TGTGCCAGCAGCCAAGAGCCCGGGGATGGGGCCAACGTCCTGACTTTC. This codes for CASSQEPGDGANVLTF.

The chain joins TRBV7-3 to TRBJ2-7, with D perhaps matching TRBD2 (6 bases). V lost 5 bases and J 7 bases, leaving 18 bases between the germline ends. Germline V gives CDR1 SGHTA, CDR2 FQGTGA. The CDR3 covers 14 residues. The CDR3 here is CASSLHRRAWEQYF. CDR3 coding DNA: TGTGCCAGCAGCCTTCATAGGAGGGCTTGGGAGCAGTACTTC.

The chain links TRBV20-1 to TRBJ2-7; D could derive from TRBD1 or TRBD2 (7 bases each). Germline V lookup: CDR1 DFQATT, CDR2 SNEGSKA (reference sequence). The CDR3 consists of 15 residues. V lost 1 base and J 0 bases, leaving 13 bases between the germline ends. Here the CDR3 reads CSARGQGGGSYEQYF. DNA of the CDR3: TGCAGTGCTAGAGGACAGGGCGGGGGCTCCTACGAGCAGTACTTC.

In DNA, the CDR3 is TGTGCCAGCAGCGGGGACTTAATGACCCTCCACTTT. This sequence encodes CASSGDLMTLHF. This chain links TRBV9 with TRBJ1-6, with D perhaps matching TRBD1 (5 bases). CDR3 size: 12 residues. CDR1 is SGDLS, CDR2 YYNGEE, per germline. The germline V and J ends were trimmed by 3 bases and 14 bases, with 12 bases remaining between them.

This clonotype was seen a single time. This rearrangement joins TRBV4-1 to TRBJ1-2, with a weak D call TRBD1 (6 bases). The CDR3 extends over 15 amino acids. V was clipped by 5 bases and J by 5 bases, with 18 bases between them. Germline V lookup: CDR1 MGHRA, CDR2 YSYEKL. CDR3 in amino acids: CASSEGGSQPYGYTF. The CDR3 DNA sequence: TGCGCCAGCAGCGAAGGGGGGTCGCAGCCTTATGGCTACACCTTC.

The rearrangement joins TRBV6-1 to TRBJ1-1, with D possibly being TRBD1 (6 bases). Germline loops: CDR1 MNHNS, CDR2 SASEGT. Trimming removed 8 bases at V and 4 bases at J, with 23 bases between. This CDR3 region has 16 residues. CDR3 nucleotides: TGTGCCAGCGCTGACACCGGGGGGGGCAGCTCCACTGAAGCTTTCTTT. Protein: CASADTGGGSSTEAFF.

CDR3 sequence reads: CASSPRGGNTEAFF. As DNA, the CDR3 is TGTGCCAGCAGCCCGCGCGGCGGGAACACTGAAGCTTTCTTT. The chain joins TRBV7-9 to TRBJ1-1; unclear D gene. The CDR3 loop spans 14 amino acids. V lost 5 bases to trimming and J lost 1 base, with 11 bases between them. Germline CDR1 SEHNR, CDR2 FQNEAQ (reference sequence).

This chain joins TRBV12-3 or TRBV12-4 and TRBJ2-5; a possible D gene is TRBD1 (6 bases). The CDR3 extends over 11 amino acids. V dropped 5 bases and J dropped 9 bases, with 10 bases sitting between them. The CDR3 sequence is CASSTGFPQYF. CDR3 DNA sequence: TGTGCCAGCAGTACAGGGTTCCCCCAGTACTTC.

The chain has TRBV4-1 and TRBJ1-2, with TRBD1 matching 9 bases. The length of the CDR3 is 16 residues. V lost 3 bases, J lost 2 bases, and 7 bases stayed unmatched. The germline V gene has CDR1 MGHRA and CDR2 YSYEKL. CDR3 nucleotides: TGCGCCAGCAGCCAGGCCACAGGGGGCAAAAACTATGGCTACACCTTC. It specifies CASSQATGGKNYGYTF.

This chain connects TRBV28 to TRBJ2-3; no reliable D call. This CDR3 has 14 residues. Trimming cost V 5 bases and J 6 bases, with 15 bases left between them. Germline assignment: CDR1 MDHEN and CDR2 SYDVKM. Written as DNA, the CDR3 is TGTGCCAGCAGTCCGTCGGAAGGATTGGATACGCAGTATTTT. Its translation: CASSPSEGLDTQYF.

The genes are TRBV7-3 and TRBJ1-1; D is ambiguous. V lost 5 bases, J lost 1 base, and 11 bases lay in between. The CDR3 is 14 residues long. From germline, CDR1 is SGHTA and CDR2 FQGTGA. The CDR3 DNA reads TGTGCCAGCAGCGTCGGAGAATCGAACACTGAAGCTTTCTTT. Translated: CASSVGESNTEAFF.

This sequence joins TRBV20-1 and TRBJ1-1; a possible D gene is TRBD1 (6 bases). The germline V gene has CDR1 DFQATT and CDR2 SNEGSKA (reference sequence). The CDR3 extends over 14 amino acids. V lost 1 base, J lost 4 bases, and 13 bases lay in between. As DNA, the CDR3 is TGCAGTGCTAGAGTCAGGGGTTTGGGCACTGAAGCTTTCTTT. It yields the protein CSARVRGLGTEAFF.

This chain links TRBV18 with TRBJ1-1; D might be TRBD1 (5 bases). The CDR3 loop spans 14 amino acids. The V end lost 0 bases, the J end lost 1 base, and 6 bases lay between the germline ends. CDR1 KGHSH and CDR2 LQKENI come from the germline V gene. The CDR3 DNA reads as TGTGCCAGCTCACCACCCGGGACGAACACTGAAGCTTTCTTT. This gives the protein CASSPPGTNTEAFF.

V and J are TRBV7-9 and TRBJ2-7, with no clear D. Germline values: CDR1 SEHNR, CDR2 FQNEAQ (reference sequence). V dropped 5 bases and J dropped 9 bases, with 11 bases sitting between them. The CDR3 spans 11 residues. This CDR3 is CASSAAERQYF. CDR3 nucleotide sequence: TGTGCCAGCAGCGCGGCAGAGCGGCAGTACTTC. Drawing the rest from reference TRBV7-9 and TRBJ2-7, the complete variable domain is DTGVSQNPRHKITKRGQNVTFRCDPISEHNRLYWYRQTLGQGPEFLTYFQNEAQLEKSRLLSDRFSAERPKGSFSTLEIQRTEQGDSAMYLCASSAAERQYFGPGTRLTVT.

The chain carries TRBV24-1 and TRBJ1-2; possible D gene TRBD1, 6 bases. V dropped 4 bases and J dropped 8 bases, with 19 bases sitting between them. The CDR3 has 15 residues. The germline V gene encodes CDR1 KGHDR and CDR2 SFDVKD. CDR3 region: CATSEGAGRNRGYTF. CDR3 DNA: TGTGCCACCAGTGAGGGGGCTGGTCGTAATCGGGGCTACACCTTC.